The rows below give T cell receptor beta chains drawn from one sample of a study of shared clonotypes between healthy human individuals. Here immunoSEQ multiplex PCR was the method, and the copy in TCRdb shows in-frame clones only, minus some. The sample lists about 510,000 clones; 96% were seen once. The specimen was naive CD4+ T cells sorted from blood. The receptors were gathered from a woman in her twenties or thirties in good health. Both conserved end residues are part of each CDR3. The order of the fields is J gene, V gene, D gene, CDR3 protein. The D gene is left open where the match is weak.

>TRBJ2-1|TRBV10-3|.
CAITGTLTQSYNEQFF
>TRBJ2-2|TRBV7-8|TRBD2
CASSLLLAGVGELFF
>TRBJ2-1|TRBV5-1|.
CASRPLGGEQFF
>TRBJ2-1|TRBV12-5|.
CASGLNLGNEQFF
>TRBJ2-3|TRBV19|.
CASSFLAQDTQYF
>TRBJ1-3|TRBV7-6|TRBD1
CASSLTGTGLGNTIYF
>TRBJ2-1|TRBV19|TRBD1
CASSIVKRRLGTGEKDEQFF
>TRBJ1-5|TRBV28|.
CASSTLGQPQHF
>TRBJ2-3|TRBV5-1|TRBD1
CASSPGQHTDTQYF
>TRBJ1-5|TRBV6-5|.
CASRSAARQPQHF
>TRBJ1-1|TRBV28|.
CASSRVGWAEAFF
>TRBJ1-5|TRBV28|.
CASRMSNQPQHF
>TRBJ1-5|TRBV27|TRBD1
CASRPIGHGQGLYQPQHF
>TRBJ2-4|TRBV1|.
CTSSQVISGRSWINIQYF
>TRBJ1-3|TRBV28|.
CASSLTDRNTIYF
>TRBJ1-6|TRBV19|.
CASSPPGTNGSPLHF
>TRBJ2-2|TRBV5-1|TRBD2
CASSPIAGENTGELFF
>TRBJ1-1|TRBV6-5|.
CASSYSYRNTEAFF
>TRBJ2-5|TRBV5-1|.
CASTPGGRETQYF
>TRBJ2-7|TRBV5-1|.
CASSPTTHSYEQYF
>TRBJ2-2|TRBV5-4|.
CASSPDVNTGELFF
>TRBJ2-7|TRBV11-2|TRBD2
CASSPGLALIPYEQYF
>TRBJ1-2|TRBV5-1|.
CASRREGDYGYTF
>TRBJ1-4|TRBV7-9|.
CASSLAAGEKLFF
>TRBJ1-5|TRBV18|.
CASSPGYSNQPQHF
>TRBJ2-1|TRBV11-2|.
CASSLAEYNEQFF
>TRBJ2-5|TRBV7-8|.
CASSTRTDQETQYF